This T cell receptor beta chain was sequenced for a study of vaccination effects on CD4 cells after COVID-19. On this clone: Its antigen is still unknown.

Sequencing was preceded by expansion of antigen-specific CD4+ T cells with viral peptide pools in the ViraFEST assay. With 10 to 11 days of culture completed, CD4+ T cells were isolated. V dropped 1 base and J dropped 3 bases, with 18 bases sitting between them. Looked up from germline, CDR1 is SGHAT and CDR2 is FQNNGV. This CDR3 is built from 17 residues. The method was immunoSEQ multiplex PCR; TCRdb's version includes in-frame clones alone and lacks a portion of them. The repertoire has some 20,000 clones, 70% to 80% of them found once; the top ten carry about 16%. The V gene is TRBV11-2, the J gene TRBJ1-2; D is possibly TRBD1 (5 bases). The origin of this receptor is a human donor who received a COVID-19 vaccine. Sequenced material: CD4+ T cells from PBMCs cultured with HCoV-229E spike peptides, taken before COVID-19 vaccination. The CDR3 spells CASSLVRFGRDDYGYTF. The CDR3 nucleotides are TGTGCCAGCAGCTTAGTACGTTTTGGCCGGGACGACTATGGCTACACCTTC.